This T cell receptor beta chain was profiled in a study of shared clonotypes between healthy human individuals. Profiled with immunoSEQ multiplex PCR; TCRdb holds only in-frame clones, not every one. Here the sample spans roughly 2 million clones, 85% to 95% being singletons. This CDR3 region has 14 residues. Germline CDR1 and CDR2: MDHEN and SYDVKM. Trimming took off 5 bases at V and 2 bases at J, with 12 bases between the two ends. This clone was counted once. The sequence was collected from a man between 18 and 35 years old in good health. The source material was naive CD4+ T cells sorted from blood. Subset described: CD45RA+ positively selected. The rearrangement links TRBV28 to TRBJ1-2; the D is unclear. The CDR3 DNA reads TGTGCCAGCAGTACCTGGACGGTGAACTATGGCTACACCTTC. It yields the protein CASSTWTVNYGYTF.